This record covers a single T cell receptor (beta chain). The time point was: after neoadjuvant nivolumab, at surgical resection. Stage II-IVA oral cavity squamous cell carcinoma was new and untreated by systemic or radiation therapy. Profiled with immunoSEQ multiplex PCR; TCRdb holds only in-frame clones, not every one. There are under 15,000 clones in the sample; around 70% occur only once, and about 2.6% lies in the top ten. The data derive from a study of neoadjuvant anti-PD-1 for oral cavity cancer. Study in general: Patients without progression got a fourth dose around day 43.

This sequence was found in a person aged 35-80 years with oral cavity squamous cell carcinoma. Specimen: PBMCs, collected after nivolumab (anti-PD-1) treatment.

DNA for the CDR3: TGCGCCAGCAGCTGGGGCCCCGGCTTCAATGAGCAGTTCTTC. Protein sequence: CASSWGPGFNEQFF. The V and J genes are TRBV5-1 and TRBJ2-1; weak D call: TRBD1 (5 bases). Trimming took 3 bases from V and 6 from J, leaving 13 bases between them. The CDR3 runs 14 residues. Per germline, CDR1 SGHRS and CDR2 YFSETQ.